A single sample gave rise to the 9 T cell receptor beta chains below, sequenced in a study of blood T cell repertoires in COVID-19. Sequenced by immunoSEQ multiplex PCR; TCRdb stores in-frame clones only, minus some. Among under 400,000 clones listed, roughly 90% were seen once. Material for sequencing was peripheral blood. Source of these receptors: a woman between 25 and 40 years old with COVID-19, enrolled during active disease.

The CDR3, as DNA: TGTGCCAGCAGCGACAGGGAAGGCACAGATACGCAGTATTTT. It codes for CASSDREGTDTQYF. The chain links TRBV7-9 to TRBJ2-3, with TRBD1 matching 7 bases. The germline CDR1 and CDR2 sequences are SEHNR and FQNEAQ (reference sequence). V lost 5 bases and J lost 1; bases outside the gene matches: 3. This CDR3 region has 14 residues. Combining the CDR3 with reference TRBV7-9 and TRBJ2-3 gives the whole variable domain DTGVSQNPRHKITKRGQNVTFRCDPISEHNRLYWYRQTLGQGPEFLTYFQNEAQLEKSRLLSDRFSAERPKGSFSTLEIQRTEQGDSAMYLCASSDREGTDTQYFGPGTRLTVL.

This clone was seen just once. DNA for the CDR3: TGTGCTAGCACAAAACTAGCGGGAGACCCGTACGAGCAGTACTTC. Its protein product is CASTKLAGDPYEQYF. The chain couples TRBV12-5 to TRBJ2-7; 11 nucleotides line up with TRBD2. Germline values: CDR1 LGHNT, CDR2 FRNRAP. The CDR3 is made up of 15 amino acids. J was trimmed by 4 bases and V by 9 bases; bases with no gene match: 11.

The CDR3 sequence is CASSDLGQAGNQPQHF. The CDR3 DNA follows: TGTGCCAGCAGTGATCTCGGACAGGCCGGCAATCAGCCCCAGCATTTT. This sequence joins TRBV2 and TRBJ1-5; the match to TRBD1 covers 7 bases. Germline V gene data show CDR1 as SNHLY and CDR2 as FYNNEI. The ends lost 3 bases at V and 2 bases at J; junction bases unmatched: 7. The CDR3 covers 16 residues.

Written as DNA, the CDR3 is TGTGCCAGCAGCGTGACGGGAATGAACACTGAAGCTTTCTTT. It is translated as CASSVTGMNTEAFF. V is TRBV7-9 and J is TRBJ1-1; D ambiguous. Germline lookup yields CDR1 SEHNR and CDR2 FQNEAQ (reference sequence). The V end was cut by 5 bases, the J end by 0 bases, with 10 bases between. The length of the CDR3 is 14 residues. The complete variable domain, with remaining parts taken from reference TRBV7-9 and TRBJ1-1, reads DTGVSQNPRHKITKRGQNVTFRCDPISEHNRLYWYRQTLGQGPEFLTYFQNEAQLEKSRLLSDRFSAERPKGSFSTLEIQRTEQGDSAMYLCASSVTGMNTEAFFGQGTRLTVV.

The V and J genes are TRBV5-4 and TRBJ2-5; 7 bases are shared with TRBD1. With 6 bases clipped from V and 3 bases from J, the junction kept 5 bases outside the gene matches. Germline CDR1 and CDR2: SGHNT and YYREEE (reference sequence). The CDR3 covers 13 residues. Here the CDR3 DNA reads TGTGCCAGCAAAGGGGGCGGTGAAGAGACCCAGTACTTC. This sequence encodes CASKGGGEETQYF.

This chain connects TRBV19 to TRBJ2-5, with 7 bases identical to TRBD1. Germline CDR1 is LNHDA and CDR2 is SQIVND (reference sequence). V lost 6 bases and J lost 0; bases outside the gene matches: 4. The CDR3 has 14 amino acids. The CDR3 DNA reads as TGTGCCAGTAGAACTGACAGGGACCAAGAGACCCAGTACTTC. Its translation: CASRTDRDQETQYF. The full variable domain, with the rest looked up from reference TRBV19 and TRBJ2-5, is DGGITQSPKYLFRKEGQNVTLSCEQNLNHDAMYWYRQDPGQGLRLIYYSQIVNDFQKGDIAEGYSVSREKKESFPLTVTSAQKNPTAFYLCASRTDRDQETQYFGPGTRLLVL.

The chain uses TRBV7-9 and TRBJ2-1, with a tentative D call TRBD1 (6 bases). CDR3 length equals 15 residues. Germline CDR1 is SEHNR and CDR2 is FQNEAQ (reference sequence). V gave up 0 bases and J gave up 5 bases, with 11 bases separating them. CDR3 amino acids: CASSLAWTVDNEQFF. The CDR3 nucleotides are TGTGCCAGCAGCTTAGCGTGGACAGTTGACAATGAGCAGTTCTTC. The whole variable domain, filled in from reference TRBV7-9 and TRBJ2-1, reads DTGVSQNPRHKITKRGQNVTFRCDPISEHNRLYWYRQTLGQGPEFLTYFQNEAQLEKSRLLSDRFSAERPKGSFSTLEIQRTEQGDSAMYLCASSLAWTVDNEQFFGPGTRLTVL.

The rearrangement uses TRBV4-1 and TRBJ2-1; a possible D gene is TRBD1 (6 bases). Germline CDR1 and CDR2: MGHRA and YSYEKL. V lost 0 bases to trimming and J lost 3 bases, with 9 bases between them. The CDR3 is made up of 15 amino acids. The CDR3 loop is CASSQDGGRYNEQFF. CDR3 coding DNA: TGCGCCAGCAGCCAAGATGGGGGCCGCTACAATGAGCAGTTCTTC.

Only one count was recorded for this clone. In the same sample, other DNA sequences code for this CDR3. The chain employs TRBV20-1 and TRBJ1-2, with 8 bases aligning to TRBD1. CDR1 and CDR2 from the germline V gene are DFQATT and SNEGSKA (reference sequence). The V gene end was trimmed by 3 bases and the J gene end by 4 bases; junction bases not matched to a gene: 1. The CDR3 is 12 residues long. The CDR3 DNA is TGCAGTGCTAGTCAGGGGGCCTATGGCTACACCTTC. Protein: CSASQGAYGYTF.